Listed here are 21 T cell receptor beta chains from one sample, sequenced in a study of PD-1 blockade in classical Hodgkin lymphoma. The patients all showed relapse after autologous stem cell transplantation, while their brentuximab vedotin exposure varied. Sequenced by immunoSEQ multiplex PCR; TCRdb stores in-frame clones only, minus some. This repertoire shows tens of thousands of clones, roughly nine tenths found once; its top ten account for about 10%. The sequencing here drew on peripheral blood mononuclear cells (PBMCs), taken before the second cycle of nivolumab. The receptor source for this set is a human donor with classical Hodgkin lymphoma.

The CDR3 reads CASSTNYRGSSYEQYF. CDR3 in DNA: TGTGCCAGTAGTACAAACTACAGGGGGAGCTCCTACGAGCAGTACTTC. The chain joins TRBV19 to TRBJ2-7, with 8 bases aligning to TRBD1. The CDR3 has 16 residues. Germline CDR1 and CDR2: LNHDA and SQIVND (reference sequence). The V and J ends lost 4 bases and 0 bases, in that order; junction bases with no gene match: 8. Combining the CDR3 with reference TRBV19 and TRBJ2-7 gives the whole variable domain DGGITQSPKYLFRKEGQNVTLSCEQNLNHDAMYWYRQDPGQGLRLIYYSQIVNDFQKGDIAEGYSVSREKKESFPLTVTSAQKNPTAFYLCASSTNYRGSSYEQYFGPGTRLTVT.

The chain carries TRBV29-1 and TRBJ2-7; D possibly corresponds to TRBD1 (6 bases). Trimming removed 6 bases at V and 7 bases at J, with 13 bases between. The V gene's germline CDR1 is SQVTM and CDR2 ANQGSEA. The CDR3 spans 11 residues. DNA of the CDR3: TGCAGCGTGCCGTCTAGGGGGGAGCAGTACTTC. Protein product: CSVPSRGEQYF.

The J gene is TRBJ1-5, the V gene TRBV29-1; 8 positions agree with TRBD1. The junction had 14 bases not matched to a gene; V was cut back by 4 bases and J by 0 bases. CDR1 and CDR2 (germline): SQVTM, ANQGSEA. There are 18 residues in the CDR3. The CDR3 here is CSVGVQGAFPFSNQPQHF. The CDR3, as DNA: TGCAGCGTTGGAGTTCAGGGGGCTTTTCCGTTTAGCAATCAGCCCCAGCATTTT.

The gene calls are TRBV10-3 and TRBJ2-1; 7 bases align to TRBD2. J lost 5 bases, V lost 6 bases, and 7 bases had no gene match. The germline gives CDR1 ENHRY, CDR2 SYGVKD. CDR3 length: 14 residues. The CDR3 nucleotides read TGTGCCATCAGCCCGGGACTATCCAACAATGAGCAGTTCTTC. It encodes CAISPGLSNNEQFF.

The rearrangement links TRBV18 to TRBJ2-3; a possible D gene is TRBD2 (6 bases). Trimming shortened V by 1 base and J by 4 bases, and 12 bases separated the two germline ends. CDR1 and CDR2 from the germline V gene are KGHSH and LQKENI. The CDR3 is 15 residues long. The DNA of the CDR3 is TGTGCCAGCTCACCACGGCCTAGCGTGGCAGATACGCAGTATTTT. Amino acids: CASSPRPSVADTQYF.

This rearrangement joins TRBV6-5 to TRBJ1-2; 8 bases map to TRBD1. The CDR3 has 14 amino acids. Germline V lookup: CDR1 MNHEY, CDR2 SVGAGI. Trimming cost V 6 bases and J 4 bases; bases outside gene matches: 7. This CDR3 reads CASRAGGAGYGYTF. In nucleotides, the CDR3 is TGTGCCAGCAGAGCAGGGGGCGCGGGCTATGGCTACACCTTC.

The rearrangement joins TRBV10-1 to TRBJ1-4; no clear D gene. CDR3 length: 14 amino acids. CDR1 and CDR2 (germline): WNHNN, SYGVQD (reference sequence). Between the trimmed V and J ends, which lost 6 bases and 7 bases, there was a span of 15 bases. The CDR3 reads CASSPTAAGEKLFF. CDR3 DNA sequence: TGCGCCAGCAGCCCGACGGCTGCGGGTGAAAAACTGTTTTTT.

CDR3 amino acids: CASSLGSSPLHF. The CDR3 DNA sequence: TGTGCCAGCAGTTTAGGCTCGTCACCCCTCCACTTT. The chain joins TRBV27 to TRBJ1-6; the D is unclear. With 2 bases removed from V and 10 bases from J, the gap between germline ends came to 6 bases. The CDR3 has 12 residues. CDR1 is MNHEY, CDR2 SMNVEV, per germline (reference sequence).

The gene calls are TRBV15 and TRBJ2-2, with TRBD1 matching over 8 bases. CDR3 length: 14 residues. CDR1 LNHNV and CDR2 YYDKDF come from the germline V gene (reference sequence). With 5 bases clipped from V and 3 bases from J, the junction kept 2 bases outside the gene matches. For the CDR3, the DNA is TGTGCCACCAGCGGGGGACAGGACACCGGGGAGCTGTTTTTT. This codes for CATSGGQDTGELFF.

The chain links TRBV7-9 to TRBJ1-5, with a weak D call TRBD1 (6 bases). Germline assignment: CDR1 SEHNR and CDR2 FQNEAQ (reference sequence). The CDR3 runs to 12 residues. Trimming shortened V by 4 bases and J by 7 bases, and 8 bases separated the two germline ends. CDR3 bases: TGTGCCAGCAGCTCGGACAGCCAGCCCCAGCATTTT. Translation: CASSSDSQPQHF. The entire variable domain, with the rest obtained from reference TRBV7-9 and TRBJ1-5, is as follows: DTGVSQNPRHKITKRGQNVTFRCDPISEHNRLYWYRQTLGQGPEFLTYFQNEAQLEKSRLLSDRFSAERPKGSFSTLEIQRTEQGDSAMYLCASSSDSQPQHFGDGTRLSIL.

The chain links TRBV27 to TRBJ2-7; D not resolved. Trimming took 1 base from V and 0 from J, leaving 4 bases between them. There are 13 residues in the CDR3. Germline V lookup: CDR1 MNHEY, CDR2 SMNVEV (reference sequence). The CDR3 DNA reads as TGTGCCAGCAGTTTATTAAGCTCCTACGAGCAGTACTTC. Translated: CASSLLSSYEQYF.

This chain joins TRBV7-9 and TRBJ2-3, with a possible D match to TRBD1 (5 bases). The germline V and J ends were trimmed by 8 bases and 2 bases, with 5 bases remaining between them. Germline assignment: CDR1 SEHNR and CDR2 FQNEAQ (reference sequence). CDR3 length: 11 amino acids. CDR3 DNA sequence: TGTGCCAGCGGGGCCACAGATACGCAGTATTTT. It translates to CASGATDTQYF.

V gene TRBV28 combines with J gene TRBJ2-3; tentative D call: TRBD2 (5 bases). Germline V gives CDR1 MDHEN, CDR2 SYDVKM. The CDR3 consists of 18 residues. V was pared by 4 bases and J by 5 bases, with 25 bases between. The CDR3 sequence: CASSSPEADEREGDTQYF. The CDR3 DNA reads TGTGCCAGCAGTTCCCCGGAAGCGGACGAGCGCGAGGGAGATACGCAGTATTTT.

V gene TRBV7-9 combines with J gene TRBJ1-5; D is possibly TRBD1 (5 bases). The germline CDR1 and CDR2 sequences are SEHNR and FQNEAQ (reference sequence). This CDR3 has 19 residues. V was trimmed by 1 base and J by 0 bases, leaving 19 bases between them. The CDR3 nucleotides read TGTGCCAGCAGCTTAGACCCCAAAGGCAGGGACGATAGCAATCAGCCCCAGCATTTT. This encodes CASSLDPKGRDDSNQPQHF.

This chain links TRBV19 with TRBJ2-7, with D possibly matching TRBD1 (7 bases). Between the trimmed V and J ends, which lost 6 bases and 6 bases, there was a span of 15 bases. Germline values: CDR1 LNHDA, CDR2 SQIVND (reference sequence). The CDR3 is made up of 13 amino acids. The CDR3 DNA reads TGTGCCAGTAGCTCCCGACAGGGAGGCGAGCAGTACTTC. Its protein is CASSSRQGGEQYF.

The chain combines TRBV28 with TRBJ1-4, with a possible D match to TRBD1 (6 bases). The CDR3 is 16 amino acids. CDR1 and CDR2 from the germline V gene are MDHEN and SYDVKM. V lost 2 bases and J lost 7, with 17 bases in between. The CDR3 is CASSLRPRGGGEKLFF. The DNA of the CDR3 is TGTGCCAGCAGTTTACGTCCCCGAGGGGGAGGTGAAAAACTGTTTTTT.

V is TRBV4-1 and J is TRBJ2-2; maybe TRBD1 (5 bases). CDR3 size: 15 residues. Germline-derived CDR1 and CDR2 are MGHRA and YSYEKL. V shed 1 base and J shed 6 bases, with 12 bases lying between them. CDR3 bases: TGCGCCAGCAGCCAAGGACAGTTATGGGCCGGGGAGCTGTTTTTT. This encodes CASSQGQLWAGELFF.

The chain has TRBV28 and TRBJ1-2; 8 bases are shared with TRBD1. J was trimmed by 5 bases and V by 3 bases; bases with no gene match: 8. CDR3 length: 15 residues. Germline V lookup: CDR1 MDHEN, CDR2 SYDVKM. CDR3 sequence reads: CASSFGTGGSYGYTF. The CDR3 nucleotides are TGTGCCAGCAGTTTCGGGACAGGTGGCTCTTATGGCTACACCTTC.

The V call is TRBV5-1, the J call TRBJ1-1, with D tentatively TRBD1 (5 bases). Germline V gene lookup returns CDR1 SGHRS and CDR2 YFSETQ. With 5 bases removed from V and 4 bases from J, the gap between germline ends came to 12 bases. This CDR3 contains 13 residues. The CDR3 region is CASRGWGPTEAFF. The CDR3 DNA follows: TGCGCCAGCAGGGGATGGGGACCCACTGAAGCTTTCTTT.

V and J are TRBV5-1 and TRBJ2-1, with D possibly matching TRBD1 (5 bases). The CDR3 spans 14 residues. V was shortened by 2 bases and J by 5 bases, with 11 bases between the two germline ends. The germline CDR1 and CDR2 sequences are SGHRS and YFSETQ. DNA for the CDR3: TGCGCCAGCAGCTTCCAGGGCTGGGACAATGAGCAGTTCTTC. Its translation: CASSFQGWDNEQFF.

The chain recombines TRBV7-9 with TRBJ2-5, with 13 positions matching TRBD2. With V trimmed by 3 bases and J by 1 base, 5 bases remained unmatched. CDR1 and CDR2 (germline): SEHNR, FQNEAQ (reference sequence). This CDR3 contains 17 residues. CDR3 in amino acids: CASSLGLAGPSQETQYF. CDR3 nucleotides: TGTGCCAGCAGCTTGGGACTAGCGGGGCCTTCCCAAGAGACCCAGTACTTC. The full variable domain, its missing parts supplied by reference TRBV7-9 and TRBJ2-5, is DTGVSQNPRHKITKRGQNVTFRCDPISEHNRLYWYRQTLGQGPEFLTYFQNEAQLEKSRLLSDRFSAERPKGSFSTLEIQRTEQGDSAMYLCASSLGLAGPSQETQYFGPGTRLLVL.